This passage covers 11 T cell receptor beta chains from one sample sequenced in a study of shared clonotypes between healthy human individuals. Data came from immunoSEQ multiplex PCR; TCRdb stores just in-frame clones and leaves some out. Of about 1.5 million clones in the sample, 95% to 99% were seen once. The sequenced sample was naive CD4+ T cells sorted from blood. Subset in this sample: CD45RA+ positively selected. Receptor source: a man under 40 in good health.

This clone was seen a single time. The chain recombines TRBV5-1 with TRBJ2-2; D might be TRBD2 (6 bases). CDR1 and CDR2 (germline): SGHRS, YFSETQ. V was trimmed by 4 bases and J by 3 bases, leaving 10 bases between them. The CDR3 loop spans 14 amino acids. CDR3 nucleotide sequence: TGCGCCAGCAGCATGGAGGGGTACACCGGGGAGCTGTTTTTT. The encoded protein is CASSMEGYTGELFF.

The rearrangement joins TRBV2 to TRBJ1-5; D possibly corresponds to TRBD1 (5 bases). Trimming removed 4 bases from V and 5 bases from J, with 9 bases in between. This CDR3 has 13 residues. The V gene's germline CDR1 is SNHLY and CDR2 FYNNEI. The chain's CDR3 is CASSAGYDQPQHF. The CDR3 coding sequence is TGTGCCAGCAGTGCAGGGTACGATCAGCCCCAGCATTTT.

The chain couples TRBV18 to TRBJ2-7; D ambiguous. CDR3 size: 13 residues. Trimming left V 5 bases short and J 0 bases short, with 8 bases between. CDR1 and CDR2 (germline): KGHSH, LQKENI. The CDR3 coding sequence is TGTGCCAGCTCATCACGAGGCTCCTACGAGCAGTACTTC. This translates into CASSSRGSYEQYF.

J is TRBJ1-1 and V is TRBV7-9; D remains ambiguous. This CDR3 has 13 residues. CDR1 SEHNR and CDR2 FQNEAQ come from the germline V gene (reference sequence). Trimming stripped 5 bases from V and 1 base from J, with 8 bases between. CDR3 nucleotides: TGTGCCAGCAGCATCTACAGGAACACTGAAGCTTTCTTT. This codes for CASSIYRNTEAFF.

The chain joins TRBV2 to TRBJ2-2, with 10 bases identical to TRBD2. Germline assignment: CDR1 SNHLY and CDR2 FYNNEI. The CDR3 runs 19 residues. J gave up 0 bases and V 3 bases, and 10 bases lay outside the gene matches. The CDR3 bases are TGTGCCAGCAGTGACCTGACCCTCGGACTAGCGGCGAACACCGGGGAGCTGTTTTTT. It specifies CASSDLTLGLAANTGELFF. The full variable domain, with the rest looked up from reference TRBV2 and TRBJ2-2, is EPEVTQTPSHQVTQMGQEVILRCVPISNHLYFYWYRQILGQKVEFLVSFYNNEISEKSEIFDDQFSVERPDGSNFTLKIRSTKLEDSAMYFCASSDLTLGLAANTGELFFGEGSRLTVL.

The chain has TRBV7-6 and TRBJ2-7; no firm D call. The V gene's germline CDR1 is SGHVS and CDR2 FNYEAQ. V lost 1 base to trimming and J lost 2 bases, with 18 bases between them. The CDR3 spans 17 residues. The CDR3 DNA sequence: TGTGCCAGCAGCTTAGGCGGACCGTCAGCTTCAACCTACGAGCAGTACTTC. Translating gives CASSLGGPSASTYEQYF.

The chain links TRBV7-7 to TRBJ2-1; 9 nucleotides agree with TRBD1. Germline V gene lookup returns CDR1 SSHAT and CDR2 FNYEAQ (reference sequence). V shed 5 bases, J shed 6 bases, and the junction held 2 bases outside the gene matches. The CDR3 length is 13 residues. The CDR3 DNA follows: TGTGCCAGCAGCCGGACAGGGGTCAATGAGCAGTTCTTC. This gives the protein CASSRTGVNEQFF. Variable domain in full (rest from reference TRBV7-7 and TRBJ2-1): GAGVSQSPRYKVTKRGQDVTLRCDPISSHATLYWYQQALGQGPEFLTYFNYEAQPDKSGLPSDRFSAERPEGSISTLTIQRTEQRDSAMYRCASSRTGVNEQFFGPGTRLTVL.

The CDR3 DNA follows: TGTGCCAGCAGTACGTCTAGCGGGAGGTCCGGGGAGCTGTTTTTT. This sequence encodes CASSTSSGRSGELFF. The genes are TRBV25-1 and TRBJ2-2; 11 bases agree with TRBD2. Germline V lookup: CDR1 MGHDK, CDR2 SYGVNS. This CDR3 has 15 amino acids. V shed 5 bases, J shed 6 bases, and the junction held 5 bases outside the gene matches.

This chain connects TRBV9 to TRBJ1-1, with 7 bases matching TRBD1. The CDR3 has 17 residues. In germline, CDR1 is SGDLS, CDR2 YYNGEE. Trimming cost V 0 bases and J 0 bases; bases outside gene matches: 8. DNA for the CDR3: TGTGCCAGCAGCGTAGGTTTCTTGGGGACAGTGAACACTGAAGCTTTCTTT. It specifies CASSVGFLGTVNTEAFF.

The chain couples TRBV9 to TRBJ2-7; D gene ambiguous. This CDR3 comprises 14 residues. CDR1 is SGDLS, CDR2 YYNGEE, per germline. Trimming pared 0 bases from V and 1 base from J, leaving 8 bases between. This CDR3 reads CASSVAVESYEQYF. In DNA, the CDR3 is TGTGCCAGCAGCGTAGCGGTGGAGTCCTACGAGCAGTACTTC. Together with reference TRBV9 and TRBJ2-7, the CDR3 gives the full variable domain: DSGVTQTPKHLITATGQRVTLRCSPRSGDLSVYWYQQSLDQGLQFLIQYYNGEERAKGNILERFSAQQFPDLHSELNLSSLELGDSALYFCASSVAVESYEQYFGPGTRLTVT.

The rearrangement links TRBV5-6 to TRBJ2-1; D may be TRBD1 (6 bases). Trimming left V 2 bases short and J 6 bases short, with 15 bases between. The germline V gene encodes CDR1 SGHDT and CDR2 YYEEEE. The CDR3 spans 15 residues. The CDR3 loop reads CASSLQGGSRNEQFF. The CDR3, as DNA: TGTGCCAGCAGCTTACAGGGCGGGTCTCGCAATGAGCAGTTCTTC.